These 8 T cell receptor beta chains share one sample of origin, sequenced in a study of beta chain features in type 1 diabetes. Every isolated RNA sample was fully reverse transcribed, so sequencing captured expressed TCRB transcripts. TCRdb's table, derived via immunoSEQ multiplex PCR, lists solely in-frame clones and lacks some. The table lists about 360,000 clones, roughly 13% of them singletons. The sequenced sample consisted of naive CD4+ T cells from blood. The receptors shown here come from a young man in good health.

The chain carries TRBV7-2 and TRBJ2-2; maybe TRBD2 (6 bases). V lost 5 bases and J lost 0, with 10 bases in between. CDR3 size: 15 residues. The germline gives CDR1 SGHTA, CDR2 FQGNSA. CDR3 DNA: TGTGCCAGCAGCCGGAGGGACCCGAACACCGGGGAGCTGTTTTTT. As protein: CASSRRDPNTGELFF.

The rearrangement joins TRBV28 to TRBJ1-1; TRBD1 aligns across 7 bases. The J segment lost 5 bases and the V segment lost 5 bases, leaving 8 bases of the junction unmatched. Germline loops: CDR1 MDHEN, CDR2 SYDVKM. CDR3 length: 14 amino acids. This chain's CDR3 is CASSTPTGKTEAFF. CDR3 in DNA: TGTGCCAGCAGTACCCCGACAGGGAAAACTGAAGCTTTCTTT.

The CDR3 region is CASSDSRGSGTGGTDTQYF. CDR3 nucleotide sequence: TGTGCCAGCAGTGACTCGAGAGGTTCAGGGACAGGTGGCACAGATACGCAGTATTTT. This chain uses TRBV6-4 with TRBJ2-3, with 8 bases aligning to TRBD1. The CDR3 length is 19 residues. Germline loops: CDR1 MRHNA, CDR2 SNTAGT. The V segment lost 0 bases and the J segment 1 base; nucleotides outside the gene matches: 12.

This clone appeared a few times. The J gene is TRBJ2-3, the V gene TRBV7-9; perhaps TRBD2 as D (5 bases). V was trimmed by 1 base and J by 2 bases, leaving 13 bases between them. The length of the CDR3 is 16 residues. Germline CDR1 SEHNR, CDR2 FQNEAQ (reference sequence). CDR3 loop: CASSLGVAGHTDTQYF. Written as DNA, the CDR3 is TGTGCCAGCAGCTTAGGGGTCGCGGGTCACACAGATACGCAGTATTTT.

This clone was counted between two and nine times. The rearrangement uses TRBV18 and TRBJ2-3; tentatively, D is TRBD2 (6 bases). The CDR3 totals 17 residues. V lost 2 bases and J lost 3, with 18 bases in between. Germline values: CDR1 KGHSH, CDR2 LQKENI. CDR3 sequence reads: CASSPLERRERTDTQYF. In DNA, the CDR3 is TGTGCCAGCTCACCATTGGAGAGGCGGGAAAGGACAGATACGCAGTATTTT.

This clone was counted between two and nine times. Written as DNA, the CDR3 is TGTGCCAGCAGCCAAGCGGTTTCGTCGACAGTCAACTATGGCTACACCTTC. Protein: CASSQAVSSTVNYGYTF. The chain joins TRBV14 to TRBJ1-2, with D tentatively TRBD1 (5 bases). V gave up 1 base and J gave up 2 bases, with 17 bases separating them. This CDR3 has 17 amino acids. Looked up from germline, CDR1 is SGHDN and CDR2 is FVKESK.

The genes are TRBV2 and TRBJ2-3; D perhaps matches TRBD2 (7 bases). Per germline, CDR1 SNHLY and CDR2 FYNNEI. This CDR3 has 12 amino acids. Trimming pared 8 bases from V and 8 bases from J, leaving 14 bases between. The CDR3 sequence: CASYKGGGTQYF. The CDR3 coding sequence is TGTGCCAGCTACAAGGGGGGGGGTACGCAGTATTTT.

The rearrangement joins TRBV9 to TRBJ2-1, with D perhaps TRBD2 (5 bases). This CDR3 is 13 amino acids long. In germline, CDR1 is SGDLS, CDR2 YYNGEE. Trimming took off 3 bases at V and 2 bases at J, with 6 bases between the two ends. The DNA of the CDR3 is TGTGCCAGCAGCGGGACTCCCTACAATGAGCAGTTCTTC. Its translation is CASSGTPYNEQFF.